The rows below give T cell receptor beta chains drawn from one sample of a study of blood T cell repertoires in COVID-19. The protocol was immunoSEQ multiplex PCR, while the TCRdb copy is restricted to in-frame clones and leaves out a portion. Counted here are 250,000 to 300,000 clones, about 85% occurring once; the ten biggest clones make up 4.2%. The specimen was peripheral blood. These receptors were obtained from a man between 60 and 75 years old with acute or convalescent COVID-19. Each CDR3 is given with its conserved first and last residue. A D gene is named only where the DNA matches it firmly. Clone size is stated in some rows and not others, as once, few, many or a class when expanded.

V gene,J gene,clone size,D gene,CDR3 protein,CDR3 DNA
TRBV2,TRBJ1-5,few,NA,CASSPGNNQPQHF,TGTGCCAGCAGTCCCGGGAACAATCAGCCCCAGCATTTT
TRBV12-5,TRBJ2-2,NA,TRBD1,CASGIPSFPGQGESGELFF,TGTGCTAGTGGTATCCCCTCCTTCCCGGGACAGGGAGAGAGCGGGGAGCTGTTTTTT
TRBV11-3,TRBJ2-7,NA,NA,CASSPRDTPYEQYF,TGTGCCAGCAGCCCCCGGGACACTCCCTACGAGCAGTACTTC
TRBV6-5,TRBJ1-2,NA,NA,CASSYSPAGGYTF,TGTGCCAGCAGTTACTCGCCAGCCGGGGGCTACACCTTC
TRBV28,TRBJ2-3,NA,TRBD2,CASSLVQGGLAGRDTDTQYF,TGTGCCAGCAGTTTAGTACAAGGGGGGTTAGCGGGAAGAGACACAGATACGCAGTATTTT
TRBV4-1,TRBJ2-2,once,TRBD1,CASSHYALGQGNGELFF,TGCGCCAGCAGCCACTATGCCTTGGGACAGGGAAACGGGGAGCTGTTTTTT
TRBV20-1,TRBJ1-4,NA,TRBD1,CSASPGTGSEKLFF,TGCAGTGCTAGTCCCGGGACAGGGAGTGAAAAACTGTTTTTT
TRBV6-2/TRBV6-3,TRBJ2-7,once,NA,CASSYAGTYEQYF,TGTGCCAGCAGTTACGCAGGGACCTACGAGCAGTACTTC
TRBV6-4,TRBJ2-3,NA,NA,CASSELGGSLGTQYF,TGTGCCAGCAGTGAATTGGGGGGTTCCCTGGGAACGCAGTATTTT
TRBV10-3,TRBJ2-7,NA,TRBD1,CAISDRGVHEQYF,TGTGCCATCAGCGACAGGGGGGTCCACGAGCAGTACTTC
TRBV5-1,TRBJ2-2,NA,TRBD2,CASSIILAGGPPGELFF,TGCGCCAGCAGCATAATACTAGCGGGGGGGCCGCCCGGGGAGCTGTTTTTT
TRBV4-3,TRBJ2-3,NA,NA,CASSQDAGDTQYF,TGCGCCAGCAGCCAAGATGCCGGAGATACGCAGTATTTT
TRBV19,TRBJ1-2,NA,TRBD1,CASSHTDRGYGYTF,TGTGCCAGTAGTCACACGGACAGGGGCTATGGCTACACCTTC
TRBV30,TRBJ1-2,NA,NA,CAWAPQGHGRDGYTF,TGTGCCTGGGCCCCTCAGGGACACGGAAGGGATGGCTACACCTTC
TRBV6-5,TRBJ1-5,once,NA,CASKDGGNQPQHF,TGTGCCAGCAAAGACGGGGGAAATCAGCCCCAGCATTTT
TRBV2,TRBJ2-7,NA,TRBD2,CARPGTSGTYEQYF,TGTGCCAGACCGGGGACTAGCGGGACTTACGAGCAGTACTTC
TRBV18,TRBJ2-1,NA,NA,CASSPAVYNEQFF,TGTGCCAGCTCACCCGCGGTCTACAATGAGCAGTTCTTC
TRBV9,TRBJ2-1,NA,TRBD2,CASSRLPAGGLNEQFF,TGTGCCAGCAGCAGGTTACCAGCGGGGGGACTGAATGAGCAGTTCTTC
TRBV5-5,TRBJ2-1,NA,NA,CASSWTAYNEQFF,TGTGCCAGCAGCTGGACAGCGTACAATGAGCAGTTCTTC
TRBV2,TRBJ2-5,NA,NA,CASSTTRTGGETQYF,TGTGCCAGCAGTACCACCCGGACTGGAGGGGAGACCCAGTACTTC
TRBV6-2/TRBV6-3,TRBJ2-5,NA,NA,CASSYTPGRSGPETQYF,TGTGCCAGCAGTTACACCCCGGGACGTAGCGGCCCAGAGACCCAGTACTTC
TRBV9,TRBJ2-5,NA,NA,CASSPSGRGETQYF,TGTGCCAGCTCCCCCTCCGGCAGGGGTGAGACCCAGTACTTC
TRBV7-2,TRBJ2-5,NA,TRBD2,CASREPGLAGGETQYF,TGTGCCAGCAGGGAACCGGGACTAGCGGGAGGAGAGACCCAGTACTTC
TRBV10-3,TRBJ2-1,NA,NA,CAISGGGASSYNEQFF,TGTGCCATCTCTGGAGGGGGCGCAAGCTCCTACAATGAGCAGTTCTTC
TRBV19,TRBJ1-2,NA,TRBD1,CASSADRGLSYGYTF,TGTGCCAGTAGTGCCGACAGGGGTCTGTCCTATGGCTACACCTTC